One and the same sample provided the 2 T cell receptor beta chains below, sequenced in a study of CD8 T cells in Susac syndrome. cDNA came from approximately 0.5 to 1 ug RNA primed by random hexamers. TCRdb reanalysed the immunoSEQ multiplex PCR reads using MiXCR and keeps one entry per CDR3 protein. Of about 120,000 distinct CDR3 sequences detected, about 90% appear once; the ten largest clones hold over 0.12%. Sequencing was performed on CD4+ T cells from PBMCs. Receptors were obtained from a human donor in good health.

The CDR3 protein is CASGPPWGNTEAFF. CDR3 coding DNA: TGTGCCAGCGGCCCCCCATGGGGGAACACTGAAGCTTTCTTT. V is TRBV5-4 and J is TRBJ1-1; D remains unclear. Between the trimmed V and J ends, which lost 7 bases and 1 base, there was a span of 14 bases. The CDR3 length is 14 residues. Germline V gene lookup returns CDR1 SGHNT and CDR2 YYREEE (reference sequence).

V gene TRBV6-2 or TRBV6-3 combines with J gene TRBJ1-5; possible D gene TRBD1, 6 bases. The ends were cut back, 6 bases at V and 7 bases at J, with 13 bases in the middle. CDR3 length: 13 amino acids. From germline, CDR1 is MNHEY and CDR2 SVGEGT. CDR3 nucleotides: TGTGCCAGCAGGGTCAGGGGCGGCCAGCCCCAGCATTTT. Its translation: CASRVRGGQPQHF.